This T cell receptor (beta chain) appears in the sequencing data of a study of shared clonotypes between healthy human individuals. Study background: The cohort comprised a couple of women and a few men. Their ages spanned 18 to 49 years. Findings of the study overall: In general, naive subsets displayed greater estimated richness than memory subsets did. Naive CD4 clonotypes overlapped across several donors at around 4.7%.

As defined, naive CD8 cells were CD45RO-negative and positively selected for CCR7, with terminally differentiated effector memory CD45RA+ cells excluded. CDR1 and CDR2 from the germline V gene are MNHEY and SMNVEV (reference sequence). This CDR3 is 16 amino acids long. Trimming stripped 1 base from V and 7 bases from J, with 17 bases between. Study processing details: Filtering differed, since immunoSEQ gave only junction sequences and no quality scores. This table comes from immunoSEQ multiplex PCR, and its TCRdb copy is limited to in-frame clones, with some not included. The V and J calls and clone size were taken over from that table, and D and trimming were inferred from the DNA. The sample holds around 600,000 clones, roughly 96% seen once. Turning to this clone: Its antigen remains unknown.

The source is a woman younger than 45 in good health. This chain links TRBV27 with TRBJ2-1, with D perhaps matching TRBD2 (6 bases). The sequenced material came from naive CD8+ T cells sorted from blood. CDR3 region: CASSLLAEGPGNEQFF. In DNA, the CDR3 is TGTGCCAGCAGTTTATTGGCGGAGGGCCCGGGAAATGAGCAGTTCTTC.